One sample yielded the 6 T cell receptor beta chains listed below, sequenced in a study of glioma-infiltrating T cells. Using RNA template, CDR3s of TCR alpha and beta were amplified with iRepertoire arm-PCR. TCRdb passed the multiplex PCR reads through MiXCR, listing each CDR3 protein once. The sample records approximately 120,000 distinct CDR3 sequences, 20% to 30% being singletons. The sample consisted of glioma tissue, nonneoplastic brain tissue, or PBMCs (not recorded which). The receptor set was obtained from a human donor with low-grade glioma or glioblastoma, undergoing nonglioma brain surgery, or in good health (not recorded which).

This clonotype appeared a few times. This chain links TRBV7-8 with TRBJ2-1; D is ambiguous. There are 13 residues in the CDR3. Per the germline V gene, CDR1 is SGHVS and CDR2 is FQNEAQ. V lost 1 base, J lost 4 bases, and 5 bases lay in between. CDR3 nucleotide sequence: TGTGCCAGCAGCTTAGGGTATTACAATGAGCAGTTCTTC. This translates into CASSLGYYNEQFF.

Comments on this clonotype: A much larger clone sits a single nucleotide away, making a read error possible. The rearrangement uses TRBV2 and TRBJ2-7; 8 bases are shared with TRBD1. The CDR3 totals 15 residues. Germline CDR1 SNHLY, CDR2 FYNNEI. The ends lost 6 bases at V and 1 base at J; junction bases unmatched: 8. This CDR3 is CASSRDRCESYEQYF. The CDR3 DNA reads as TGTGCCAGCAGCCGGGACAGGTGCGAGTCCTACGAGCAGTACTTC. The full variable domain, its missing parts supplied by reference TRBV2 and TRBJ2-7, is EPEVTQTPSHQVTQMGQEVILRCVPISNHLYFYWYRQILGQKVEFLVSFYNNEISEKSEIFDDQFSVERPDGSNFTLKIRSTKLEDSAMYFCASSRDRCESYEQYFGPGTRLTVT.

V is TRBV20-1 and J is TRBJ2-1; possibly TRBD2 for D (5 bases). There are 12 residues in the CDR3. With 1 base removed from V and 5 bases from J, the gap between germline ends came to 6 bases. CDR1 is DFQATT, CDR2 SNEGSKA, per germline (reference sequence). CDR3: CSARASHNEQFF. The CDR3 bases are TGCAGTGCTAGAGCTAGCCACAATGAGCAGTTCTTC.

The chain recombines TRBV29-1 with TRBJ2-2, with 9 nucleotides matching TRBD1. This CDR3 comprises 15 residues. Losses at the gene ends were 8 bases for V and 7 bases for J; bases not matched to a gene: 14. Germline CDR1 reads SQVTM; CDR2 reads ANQGSEA. CDR3 sequence (DNA): TGCAGCTTTCTTTTAGGACAGGGGCGTAACGGGGAGCTGTTTTTT. Its translation: CSFLLGQGRNGELFF.

The table lists this clonotype with a count of one. A much larger clone lies one base from this, so it may be a read error. The rearrangement joins TRBV7-2 to TRBJ2-1, with D maybe TRBD1 (7 bases). The CDR3 loop spans 14 amino acids. Germline loops: CDR1 SGHTA, CDR2 FQGNSA. The CDR3: CASSPQGTYNGQFF. The CDR3 DNA is TGTGCCAGCAGCCCACAGGGGACTTACAATGGGCAGTTCTTC. Drawing the rest from reference TRBV7-2 and TRBJ2-1, the complete variable domain is GAGVSQSPSNKVTEKGKDVELRCDPISGHTALYWYRQSLGQGLEFLIYFQGNSAPDKSGLPSDRFSAERTGGSVSTLTIQRTQQEDSAVYLCASSPQGTYNGQFFGPGTRLTVL.

This clonotype was found many times. V and J are TRBV7-2 and TRBJ2-1; no reliable D call. The CDR3 length is 15 residues. Germline V gene sequence: CDR1 SGHTA, CDR2 FQGNSA. V lost 1 base, J lost 3 bases, and 10 bases lay in between. This CDR3 is CASSLGSSVYNEQFF. CDR3 bases: TGTGCCAGCAGCTTAGGTTCGTCGGTCTACAATGAGCAGTTCTTC.